Listed below are T cell receptor beta chains from one sample, sequenced in a study of T cells in Graves' hyperthyroidism and ophthalmopathy. TCRdb called the multiplex PCR reads again in MiXCR, with one record for every CDR3 protein. This table holds hundreds of thousands of distinct CDR3 sequences, 12% to 15% found once. Sequencing input: blood. The receptor source for this set is a woman aged 18 to 35 with Graves' hyperthyroidism. Both conserved end residues are part of each CDR3. The D gene is left open where the match is weak. Only some rows state a clone size, as once, few, many or a class for expanded clones.

clone_size: many; cdr3_length: 15; j_call: TRBJ2-3; d_call: TRBD1; v_call: TRBV7-6; cdr3_nt: TGTGCCAGCAGCTCGACAGGGTTGGCAGCAGATACGCAGTATTTT; cdr3_aa: CASSSTGLAADTQYF
clone_size: many; cdr3_length: 15; j_call: TRBJ1-3; d_call: .; v_call: TRBV28; cdr3_nt: TGTGCCAGCTGGGGAGAGGGGAGCTCTGGAAACACCATATATTTT; cdr3_aa: CASWGEGSSGNTIYF
clone_size: .; cdr3_length: 13; j_call: TRBJ1-1; d_call: TRBD1; v_call: TRBV18; cdr3_nt: TGTGCCAGCTCAGGACAGGGAGGCACTGAAGCTTTCTTT; cdr3_aa: CASSGQGGTEAFF
clone_size: many; cdr3_length: 15; j_call: TRBJ2-7; d_call: TRBD1; v_call: TRBV7-2; cdr3_nt: TGTGCCAGCAGCCGAGGACAGGGGATCTCCTACGAGCAGTACTTC; cdr3_aa: CASSRGQGISYEQYF
clone_size: .; cdr3_length: 16; j_call: TRBJ1-4; d_call: .; v_call: TRBV6-1; cdr3_nt: TGTGCCAGCATGAAGATTTCGCAGGGCGTAAATGAAAAACTGTTTTTT; cdr3_aa: CASMKISQGVNEKLFF
clone_size: many; cdr3_length: 15; j_call: TRBJ2-7; d_call: TRBD2; v_call: TRBV7-9; cdr3_nt: TGTGCCAGCAGCTTGTTAGCGGGAGGGCCCAACGAGCAGTACTTC; cdr3_aa: CASSLLAGGPNEQYF
clone_size: many; cdr3_length: 16; j_call: TRBJ2-1; d_call: TRBD2; v_call: TRBV5-1; cdr3_nt: TGCGCCAGCAGCCATCCGGGACTAGCGGGAGACGATGAGCAGTTCTTC; cdr3_aa: CASSHPGLAGDDEQFF
clone_size: few; cdr3_length: 14; j_call: TRBJ2-3; d_call: .; v_call: TRBV27; cdr3_nt: TGTGCCAGCAGTTCCGGCCCCCTCTCAGATACGCAGTATTTT; cdr3_aa: CASSSGPLSDTQYF
clone_size: many; cdr3_length: 12; j_call: TRBJ2-7; d_call: TRBD1; v_call: TRBV12-3/TRBV12-4; cdr3_nt: TGTGCCAGCAGTCGGACAGGAATCGAGCAGTACTTC; cdr3_aa: CASSRTGIEQYF
clone_size: few; cdr3_length: 17; j_call: TRBJ2-3; d_call: TRBD2; v_call: TRBV28; cdr3_nt: TGTGCCAGCAGTAACAACCTTGGGCGGGAGGGGTCGAATACGCAGTATTTT; cdr3_aa: CASSNNLGREGSNTQYF
clone_size: .; cdr3_length: 14; j_call: TRBJ1-5; d_call: .; v_call: TRBV19; cdr3_nt: TGTGCCAGTAGTAACCTGGGCGGATATCAGCCCCAGCATTTT; cdr3_aa: CASSNLGGYQPQHF
clone_size: many; cdr3_length: 12; j_call: TRBJ2-3; d_call: .; v_call: TRBV30; cdr3_nt: TGTGCCTGGAACGCCTACACAGATACGCAGTATTTT; cdr3_aa: CAWNAYTDTQYF
clone_size: many; cdr3_length: 16; j_call: TRBJ2-2; d_call: .; v_call: TRBV3-1; cdr3_nt: TGTGCCAGCACCCCATTCTGGCAGGGGAAGACCGGGGAGCTGTTTTTT; cdr3_aa: CASTPFWQGKTGELFF
clone_size: many; cdr3_length: 17; j_call: TRBJ2-7; d_call: .; v_call: TRBV7-8; cdr3_nt: TGTGCCAGCAGCTTAGTTCGGACAGTCGAATATCCCTACGAGCAGTACTTC; cdr3_aa: CASSLVRTVEYPYEQYF
clone_size: many; cdr3_length: 15; j_call: TRBJ1-1; d_call: .; v_call: TRBV5-8; cdr3_nt: TGTGCCAGCAGCTTGTTGTCTTACCCAAACACTGAAGCTTTCTTT; cdr3_aa: CASSLLSYPNTEAFF
clone_size: few; cdr3_length: 17; j_call: TRBJ1-5; d_call: .; v_call: TRBV20-1; cdr3_nt: TGCAGTGCTAGAGAGAGGCAGGACCTATTGAACTATCAGCCCCAGCATTTT; cdr3_aa: CSARERQDLLNYQPQHF
clone_size: .; cdr3_length: 15; j_call: TRBJ1-5; d_call: .; v_call: TRBV7-4; cdr3_nt: TGTGCCAGCAGCTTTGGGGACATCTTTGGTCAGCCCCAGCATTTT; cdr3_aa: CASSFGDIFGQPQHF
clone_size: .; cdr3_length: 13; j_call: TRBJ1-6; d_call: .; v_call: TRBV20-1; cdr3_nt: TGCAGTGCTAGAACGTTCTTAACTTCACCCCTCCACTTT; cdr3_aa: CSARTFLTSPLHF
clone_size: .; cdr3_length: 17; j_call: TRBJ1-2; d_call: .; v_call: TRBV4-3; cdr3_nt: TGCGCCAGCAGCCAAGACCCCCGCCCAGGGGATTCCTATGGCTACACCTTC; cdr3_aa: CASSQDPRPGDSYGYTF
clone_size: many; cdr3_length: 15; j_call: TRBJ1-4; d_call: .; v_call: TRBV18; cdr3_nt: TGTGCCAGCTCAACGACAGTATTCGTAAATGAAAAACTGTTTTTT; cdr3_aa: CASSTTVFVNEKLFF
clone_size: many; cdr3_length: 13; j_call: TRBJ2-7; d_call: .; v_call: TRBV20-1; cdr3_nt: TGCAGTGCTCACAAGGGGACCTCCTACGAGCAGTACTTC; cdr3_aa: CSAHKGTSYEQYF
clone_size: many; cdr3_length: 16; j_call: TRBJ2-1; d_call: .; v_call: TRBV7-3; cdr3_nt: TGTGCCAGCAGCTTAAACGGCGCACACTCCTACAATGAGCAGTTCTTC; cdr3_aa: CASSLNGAHSYNEQFF
clone_size: .; cdr3_length: 15; j_call: TRBJ2-1; d_call: TRBD1; v_call: TRBV7-9; cdr3_nt: TGTGCCAGCAGCGTTATCGGGACAGGGGACAATGAGCAGTTCTTC; cdr3_aa: CASSVIGTGDNEQFF
clone_size: .; cdr3_length: 16; j_call: TRBJ2-1; d_call: .; v_call: TRBV4-1; cdr3_nt: TGCGCCAGCAGCCAAGATGGCAGGAGCTCCTACAATGAGCAGTTCTTC; cdr3_aa: CASSQDGRSSYNEQFF
clone_size: .; cdr3_length: 14; j_call: TRBJ2-3; d_call: .; v_call: TRBV6-1; cdr3_nt: TGTGCCAGCATCGACAAGAATAGCAATCAGCCCCAGTATTTT; cdr3_aa: CASIDKNSNQPQYF
clone_size: few; cdr3_length: 15; j_call: TRBJ2-1; d_call: TRBD2; v_call: TRBV7-3; cdr3_nt: TGTGCCAGCAGCTTAACGCGGGAGCCTTACAATGAGCAGTTCTTC; cdr3_aa: CASSLTREPYNEQFF
clone_size: many; cdr3_length: 13; j_call: TRBJ1-2; d_call: .; v_call: TRBV27; cdr3_nt: TGTGCCACCCAAGCTGGCGCGGACAATGGCTACACCTTC; cdr3_aa: CATQAGADNGYTF
clone_size: few; cdr3_length: 14; j_call: TRBJ2-7; d_call: .; v_call: TRBV10-3; cdr3_nt: TGTGCCATCAGTGAGTCGGGTCGGAGGAACGAGCAGTACTTC; cdr3_aa: CAISESGRRNEQYF
clone_size: many; cdr3_length: 13; j_call: TRBJ1-6; d_call: .; v_call: TRBV11-2; cdr3_nt: TGTGCCAGCAGCTATTTCGGAAATTCACCCCTCCACTTT; cdr3_aa: CASSYFGNSPLHF
clone_size: many; cdr3_length: 16; j_call: TRBJ2-5; d_call: TRBD1; v_call: TRBV20-1; cdr3_nt: TGCAGTGCTAGAGGACCAAGGGGCAGGGGGAAAGAGACCCAGTACTTC; cdr3_aa: CSARGPRGRGKETQYF
clone_size: few; cdr3_length: 13; j_call: TRBJ2-7; d_call: TRBD2; v_call: TRBV20-1; cdr3_nt: TGCAGTGCCTCTAGCGGAACATCCTACGAGCAGTACTTC; cdr3_aa: CSASSGTSYEQYF
clone_size: many; cdr3_length: 12; j_call: TRBJ2-3; d_call: .; v_call: TRBV2; cdr3_nt: TGTGCCAGCAGGGCTCTCGGGGATACGCAGTATTTT; cdr3_aa: CASRALGDTQYF
clone_size: many; cdr3_length: 12; j_call: TRBJ2-2; d_call: .; v_call: TRBV29-1; cdr3_nt: TGCAGCGTCCTTTCGAACACCGGGGAGCTGTTTTTT; cdr3_aa: CSVLSNTGELFF
clone_size: few; cdr3_length: 15; j_call: TRBJ1-5; d_call: TRBD1; v_call: TRBV4-1; cdr3_nt: TGCGCCAGCAGCCAAGAAGGGACAGGGGGCAAGCCCCAGCATTTT; cdr3_aa: CASSQEGTGGKPQHF
clone_size: few; cdr3_length: 13; j_call: TRBJ1-2; d_call: .; v_call: TRBV5-6; cdr3_nt: TGTGCCAGCAGCCCCGGGACATCGGTGGTTGGCGCCTTC; cdr3_aa: CASSPGTSVVGAF
clone_size: many; cdr3_length: 18; j_call: TRBJ2-3; d_call: TRBD2; v_call: TRBV10-3; cdr3_nt: TGTGCCATCAGTGAGTCTCTAGGTCTAGCGGGAGAAGCAGATACGCAGTATTTT; cdr3_aa: CAISESLGLAGEADTQYF
clone_size: many; cdr3_length: 15; j_call: TRBJ2-3; d_call: TRBD1; v_call: TRBV5-1; cdr3_nt: TGCGCCAGCAGCTCGAGGACAGGGAGCACAGATACGCAGTATTTT; cdr3_aa: CASSSRTGSTDTQYF
clone_size: many; cdr3_length: 15; j_call: TRBJ1-5; d_call: .; v_call: TRBV12-3/TRBV12-4; cdr3_nt: TGTGCCAGCAGGCAGGCGAGGTCTCCCAATCAGCCCCAGCATTTT; cdr3_aa: CASRQARSPNQPQHF
clone_size: many; cdr3_length: 15; j_call: TRBJ2-2; d_call: .; v_call: TRBV3-1; cdr3_nt: TGTGCCAGCAGCCAAGATAATGGGCTCACCGGGGAGCTGTTTTTT; cdr3_aa: CASSQDNGLTGELFF
clone_size: .; cdr3_length: 15; j_call: TRBJ2-7; d_call: TRBD2; v_call: TRBV10-1; cdr3_nt: TGCGCCAGAATAGCGGGACGCACAAGCTCCTACGAGCAGTACTTC; cdr3_aa: CARIAGRTSSYEQYF
clone_size: many; cdr3_length: 20; j_call: TRBJ2-6; d_call: .; v_call: TRBV2; cdr3_nt: TGTGCCAGCAGCCCCACGGGACAAATGCCTTTACTAACTGGGGCCAACGTCCTGACTTTC; cdr3_aa: CASSPTGQMPLLTGANVLTF
clone_size: many; cdr3_length: 14; j_call: TRBJ1-2; d_call: TRBD1; v_call: TRBV12-3/TRBV12-4; cdr3_nt: TGTGCCAGCAGTACTCGTTCAGGGGGCTTTGGCTACACCTTC; cdr3_aa: CASSTRSGGFGYTF
clone_size: .; cdr3_length: 16; j_call: TRBJ2-3; d_call: TRBD2; v_call: TRBV2; cdr3_nt: TGTGCCAGCAGGGGGACTAGCGGGAGGGCCACAGATACGCAGTATTTT; cdr3_aa: CASRGTSGRATDTQYF
clone_size: .; cdr3_length: 16; j_call: TRBJ1-5; d_call: .; v_call: TRBV4-1; cdr3_nt: TGCGCCAGCAGCCAACAACCCCGGGGCCGCAATCAGCCCCAGCATTTT; cdr3_aa: CASSQQPRGRNQPQHF
clone_size: .; cdr3_length: 17; j_call: TRBJ2-3; d_call: TRBD2; v_call: TRBV2; cdr3_nt: TGTGCCAGCAGTGACGCAACGGCTAGCGGGTCCACAGATACGCAGTATTTT; cdr3_aa: CASSDATASGSTDTQYF
clone_size: many; cdr3_length: 11; j_call: TRBJ2-7; d_call: .; v_call: TRBV28; cdr3_nt: TGTGCCAGCACAGGGGTACGCGAGCAGTACTTC; cdr3_aa: CASTGVREQYF
clone_size: few; cdr3_length: 15; j_call: TRBJ2-7; d_call: TRBD2; v_call: TRBV4-3; cdr3_nt: TGCGCCAGCAGCCAAGGGATTAGCGGGCCCTCCGAGCAGTACTTC; cdr3_aa: CASSQGISGPSEQYF
clone_size: many; cdr3_length: 14; j_call: TRBJ2-7; d_call: .; v_call: TRBV6-1; cdr3_nt: TGTGCCAGCAGACCGAGCCAGGGGCCCTACGAGCAGTACTTC; cdr3_aa: CASRPSQGPYEQYF
clone_size: many; cdr3_length: 14; j_call: TRBJ2-1; d_call: TRBD2; v_call: TRBV12-3/TRBV12-4; cdr3_nt: TGTGCCAGCAGGACTAGCGGGAGAAGAAATGAGCAGTTCTTC; cdr3_aa: CASRTSGRRNEQFF
clone_size: few; cdr3_length: 13; j_call: TRBJ2-7; d_call: .; v_call: TRBV6-6; cdr3_nt: TGTGCCAGCAGTTACCCCGCTGCGAAAGAGCAGTACTTC; cdr3_aa: CASSYPAAKEQYF
clone_size: .; cdr3_length: 13; j_call: TRBJ1-5; d_call: .; v_call: TRBV29-1; cdr3_nt: TGCAGCGCTATTGACAGTATCAATCAGCCCCAGCATTTT; cdr3_aa: CSAIDSINQPQHF
clone_size: many; cdr3_length: 12; j_call: TRBJ2-3; d_call: .; v_call: TRBV11-2; cdr3_nt: TGTGCCAGCTCGGGCATCACAGATACGCAGTATTTT; cdr3_aa: CASSGITDTQYF
clone_size: few; cdr3_length: 12; j_call: TRBJ2-7; d_call: .; v_call: TRBV30; cdr3_nt: TGTGCCTGGAGTCCAGGGTTCGGCGAGCAGTACTTC; cdr3_aa: CAWSPGFGEQYF
clone_size: many; cdr3_length: 20; j_call: TRBJ2-1; d_call: .; v_call: TRBV7-9; cdr3_nt: TGTGCCAGCAGCCCCGCCGTGAGTAGCGGCTACCTTTACTCCTACAATGAGCAGTTCTTC; cdr3_aa: CASSPAVSSGYLYSYNEQFF
clone_size: many; cdr3_length: 16; j_call: TRBJ1-1; d_call: .; v_call: TRBV11-2; cdr3_nt: TGTGCCAGCAGCTTAGACAGGGTAGTTAGGTCCACTGAAGCTTTCTTT; cdr3_aa: CASSLDRVVRSTEAFF